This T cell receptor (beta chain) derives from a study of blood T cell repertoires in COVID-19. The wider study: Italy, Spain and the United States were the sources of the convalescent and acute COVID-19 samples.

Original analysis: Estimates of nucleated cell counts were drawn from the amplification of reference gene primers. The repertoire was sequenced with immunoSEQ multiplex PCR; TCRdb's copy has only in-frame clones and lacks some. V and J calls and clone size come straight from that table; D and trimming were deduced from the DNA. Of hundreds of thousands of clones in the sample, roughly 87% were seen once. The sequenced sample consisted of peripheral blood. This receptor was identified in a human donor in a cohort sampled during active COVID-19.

CDR3 in amino acids: CASSAGSYEQYF. The CDR3 DNA reads as TGTGCCAGTAGCGCAGGCTCCTACGAGCAGTACTTC. The chain combines TRBV19 with TRBJ2-7; unclear D gene. The V end was cut by 6 bases, the J end by 0 bases, with 6 bases between. The CDR3 extends over 12 amino acids. CDR1 is LNHDA and CDR2 is SQIVND in the germline V gene (reference sequence).